This T cell receptor beta chain was documented in a study of T cell changes during pregnancy in multiple sclerosis. Some clones are missing from TCRdb's copy, which holds only in-frame ones; the method was immunoSEQ multiplex PCR. Here the sample spans 60,000 to 90,000 clones, about 93% being singletons. Unmatched junction bases numbered 3, after V lost 1 base and J lost 1 base. The CDR3 covers 16 residues. Germline V lookup: CDR1 MDHEN, CDR2 SYDVKM. This clonotype was sampled from a female donor in good health, enrolled as a control in a pregnancy study. This chain joins TRBV28 and TRBJ2-3; 9 nucleotides agree with TRBD2. This material consisted of peripheral blood, taken in the first trimester of pregnancy. The CDR3 nucleotides are TGTGCCAGCAGTTTATATTTAGCGGGAGGCACAGATACGCAGTATTTT. It codes for CASSLYLAGGTDTQYF.